This entry lists 20 T cell receptor beta chains sequenced from one sample in a study of OX40 agonist ivuxolimab in advanced cancers. Only in-frame clones appear in the TCRdb table, and some are missing; sequencing was by immunoSEQ multiplex PCR. The profile shows roughly 57,000 clones, 75% to 85% of them singletons. Source: CD4+ or CD8+ T cells sorted from blood, taken in a trial of the OX40 agonist ivuxolimab. The source of these receptors is an adult with an advanced solid tumor such as melanoma, head and neck, liver or kidney cancer.

V gene TRBV4-3 combines with J gene TRBJ2-5; D might be TRBD1 (6 bases). This CDR3 contains 16 residues. V was shortened by 2 bases and J by 1 base, with 14 bases between the two germline ends. Per germline, CDR1 LGHNA and CDR2 YSLEER. In nucleotides, the CDR3 is TGCGCCAGCAGCCAATACGGGACAAATAGCCAAGAGACCCAGTACTTC. Translation: CASSQYGTNSQETQYF.

This chain joins TRBV14 and TRBJ2-6, with D perhaps given as TRBD1 or TRBD2 (6 bases each). Germline CDR1 and CDR2: SGHDN and FVKESK. Trimming removed 0 bases at V and 0 bases at J, with 18 bases between. The CDR3 has 20 residues. DNA of the CDR3: TGTGCCAGCAGCCAAGACATCGGAGGGGGGAAGCTCTCTGGGGCCAACGTCCTGACTTTC. This gives the protein CASSQDIGGGKLSGANVLTF.

This chain connects TRBV7-2 to TRBJ1-1, with a possible D match to TRBD1 (6 bases). This CDR3 has 13 amino acids. Looked up from germline, CDR1 is SGHTA and CDR2 is FQGNSA. Trimming pared 5 bases from V and 5 bases from J, leaving 12 bases between. The DNA of the CDR3 is TGTGCCAGCAGCAACGGGGGGGCGACTGAAGCTTTCTTT. Translating gives CASSNGGATEAFF.

The chain recombines TRBV19 with TRBJ1-1; perhaps TRBD1 as D (6 bases). Germline assignment: CDR1 LNHDA and CDR2 SQIVND (reference sequence). V lost 7 bases, J lost 0 bases, and 21 bases lay in between. The CDR3 runs 17 residues. The CDR3 DNA is TGTGCCAGTACCCTAAGCTCTCGGACAGTTTTGAACACTGAAGCTTTCTTT. Translation gives CASTLSSRTVLNTEAFF.

This chain connects TRBV5-1 to TRBJ1-1; perhaps TRBD1 as D (5 bases). Trimming left V 7 bases short and J 8 bases short, with 18 bases between. The CDR3 is made up of 13 amino acids. The germline CDR1 and CDR2 sequences are SGHRS and YFSETQ. Written as DNA, the CDR3 is TGCGCCAGCGGATCCCAGAGTAGGGGAGAAGCTTTCTTT. Protein sequence: CASGSQSRGEAFF.

Only one count was recorded for this clone. The chain links TRBV7-9 to TRBJ1-1, with a possible D match to TRBD1 (5 bases). Trimming left V 1 base short and J 0 bases short, with 12 bases between. CDR1 and CDR2 from the germline V gene are SEHNR and FQNEAQ (reference sequence). The CDR3 is made up of 16 amino acids. The CDR3 DNA reads TGTGCCAGCAGCTTAGGGGTCGGGGGGATGAACACTGAAGCTTTCTTT. Amino acids: CASSLGVGGMNTEAFF.

The chain is built from TRBV2 and TRBJ2-5; 8 nucleotides align to TRBD2. This CDR3 is built from 17 residues. The trim removed 0 bases at V and 2 bases at J, leaving 8 bases unmatched. Germline loops: CDR1 SNHLY, CDR2 FYNNEI. The DNA of the CDR3 is TGTGCCAGCAGTGAAGCCACGGGACTAGGCGGACAAGAGACCCAGTACTTC. Residues: CASSEATGLGGQETQYF.

V is TRBV18 and J is TRBJ2-1, with TRBD2 matching 10 bases. Per germline, CDR1 KGHSH and CDR2 LQKENI. Trimming at V came to 5 bases and at J to 2 bases, leaving 3 bases not matched to a gene. The length of the CDR3 is 15 residues. In nucleotides, the CDR3 is TGTGCCAGCTCAGAGCTAGCGGGGGCCTACAATGAGCAGTTCTTC. Translating it yields CASSELAGAYNEQFF.

The chain links TRBV5-1 to TRBJ1-5; weak D call: TRBD1 (6 bases). The CDR3 is made up of 15 amino acids. CDR1 is SGHRS and CDR2 is YFSETQ in the germline V gene. V lost 0 bases and J lost 2, with 9 bases in between. The CDR3 DNA reads TGCGCCAGCAGCTTGGACCCAGGGGGCAATCAGCCCCAGCATTTT. Protein: CASSLDPGGNQPQHF. Combining the CDR3 with reference TRBV5-1 and TRBJ1-5 gives the whole variable domain KAGVTQTPRYLIKTRGQQVTLSCSPISGHRSVSWYQQTPGQGLQFLFEYFSETQRNKGNFPGRFSGRQFSNSRSEMNVSTLELGDSALYLCASSLDPGGNQPQHFGDGTRLSIL.

This clone occurred once. CDR3: CASSRPGQFGETQYF. DNA of the CDR3: TGTGCCAGCAGCCGCCCCGGACAGTTCGGAGAGACCCAGTACTTC. The V gene is TRBV7-9, the J gene TRBJ2-5; D perhaps matches TRBD1 (6 bases). Deletions cut 5 bases from V and 4 bases from J, with 17 bases between. The CDR3 has 15 amino acids. The germline gives CDR1 SEHNR, CDR2 FQNEAQ (reference sequence).

This CDR3 reads CASSKDRIRTDTQYF. The CDR3 bases are TGTGCCAGCAGCAAAGACAGAATAAGAACAGATACGCAGTATTTT. The chain has TRBV7-8 and TRBJ2-3, with D perhaps TRBD1 (5 bases). The CDR3 has 15 residues. V lost 5 bases to trimming and J lost 3 bases, with 15 bases between them. Per the germline V gene, CDR1 is SGHVS and CDR2 is FQNEAQ.

This clone was detected only once. The chain uses TRBV19 and TRBJ2-5; 9 bases are shared with TRBD1. The junction had 10 bases not matched to a gene; V was cut back by 5 bases and J by 3 bases. The germline CDR1 and CDR2 sequences are LNHDA and SQIVND (reference sequence). This CDR3 is built from 16 residues. CDR3: CASSGGTGRGKETQYF. Here the CDR3 DNA reads TGTGCCAGTAGTGGGGGGACAGGGAGAGGGAAAGAGACCCAGTACTTC.

The V gene is TRBV19, the J gene TRBJ1-5; 11 nucleotides agree with TRBD1. This CDR3 comprises 18 residues. J gave up 1 base and V 5 bases, and 10 bases lay outside the gene matches. CDR1 and CDR2 from the germline V gene are LNHDA and SQIVND (reference sequence). Here the CDR3 DNA reads TGTGCCAGTAGTGCACCGGGACAGGGGGTTAGAAGCAATCAGCCCCAGCATTTT. Amino acid sequence: CASSAPGQGVRSNQPQHF.

The V and J genes are TRBV6-6 and TRBJ1-5, with 7 bases lining up with TRBD1. J lost 6 bases, V lost 5 bases, and 7 bases had no gene match. CDR1 and CDR2 (germline): MNHNY, SVGAGI (reference sequence). The CDR3 has 14 residues. CDR3 DNA sequence: TGTGCCAGCAGTCACCGACAGGGTAGTCAGCCCCAGCATTTT. This encodes CASSHRQGSQPQHF.

This clone has only a few counts. V is TRBV4-2 and J is TRBJ1-2; D is unresolved. In germline, CDR1 is LGHNA, CDR2 YNFKEQ. The CDR3 covers 18 residues. V was pared by 3 bases and J by 8 bases, with 28 bases between. CDR3 sequence: CASSQEGLKGSGSEGYTF. In nucleotides, the CDR3 is TGTGCCAGCAGCCAGGAAGGGTTGAAGGGCTCCGGGTCTGAAGGCTACACCTTC.

V and J are TRBV4-1 and TRBJ1-3, with 10 nucleotides matching TRBD1. Losses at the gene ends were 4 bases for V and 2 bases for J; bases not matched to a gene: 11. Germline V gene lookup returns CDR1 MGHRA and CDR2 YSYEKL. The length of the CDR3 is 18 residues. In nucleotides, the CDR3 is TGCGCCAGCAGCCGCAACGCGGGGGACAGGGGAACTGGAAACACCATATATTTT. It codes for CASSRNAGDRGTGNTIYF.

The chain uses TRBV7-9 and TRBJ2-1; D gene unclear. The V gene lost 7 bases and the J gene lost 6 bases, with 16 bases spanning the gap. Germline V gene lookup returns CDR1 SEHNR and CDR2 FQNEAQ (reference sequence). This CDR3 has 14 amino acids. CDR3 region: CASTPGPGINEQFF. The DNA for the CDR3 is TGTGCCAGCACCCCGGGCCCAGGTATCAATGAGCAGTTCTTC.

The J gene is TRBJ2-3, the V gene TRBV7-9, with 8 bases that match TRBD2. CDR3 length: 15 amino acids. V gave up 5 bases and J gave up 2 bases; unmatched junction bases: 6. Germline V CDR1 and CDR2: SEHNR, FQNEAQ (reference sequence). CDR3 DNA sequence: TGTGCCAGCAGCGCAGGGCGGGGGGCCACAGATACGCAGTATTTT. Its translation is CASSAGRGATDTQYF.

V gene TRBV14 combines with J gene TRBJ2-7; either TRBD1 or TRBD2 may fit D (5 bases each). This CDR3 has 15 residues. Germline CDR1 is SGHDN and CDR2 is FVKESK. V was shortened by 4 bases and J by 2 bases, with 15 bases between the two germline ends. The CDR3 region has the DNA TGTGCCAGCAGCCGCTCAGGGACGCTTACCTACGAGCAGTACTTC. Translation: CASSRSGTLTYEQYF.

The chain links TRBV5-1 to TRBJ2-2; tentatively, D is TRBD1 (5 bases). The V and J ends lost 1 base and 2 bases respectively, with 9 bases between them. CDR3 length equals 15 residues. Germline V gene sequence: CDR1 SGHRS, CDR2 YFSETQ. CDR3 bases: TGCGCCAGCAGCTTGCCGACAGATAACACCGGGGAGCTGTTTTTT. It codes for CASSLPTDNTGELFF.